A selection of T cell receptor beta chains follows, all from one sample in a study of blood T cell repertoires in COVID-19. Only in-frame clones appear in the TCRdb table, and some are missing; sequencing was by immunoSEQ multiplex PCR. The table lists 100,000 to 140,000 clones, about 90% of them singletons. The specimen was peripheral blood. These receptors all stem from a middle-aged man with active or convalescent COVID-19. CDR3s include the opening cysteine and the closing phenylalanine or tryptophan. The D gene is left open where the match is weak. Clone size is shown for a subset of rows, as once, few, many or a class of expanded clone.

clone_size j_call d_call v_call cdr3_nt cdr3_aa
once TRBJ1-2 TRBD1 TRBV18 TGTGCCAGCTCACCCGGGACAGGCGCTAACTATGGCTACACCTTC CASSPGTGANYGYTF
. TRBJ1-1 TRBD1 TRBV7-9 TGTGCCAGCAGCCCGACAGGGCCTGAAGCTTTCTTT CASSPTGPEAFF
. TRBJ1-4 TRBD1 TRBV3-1/TRBV3-2 TGTGCCAGCAGCCCCCGGGACAGGCTTTCCATAGAAAAACTGTTTTTT CASSPRDRLSIEKLFF
. TRBJ2-3 . TRBV7-6 TGTGCCAGCAGCTTAGGTACAGCTAGCACAGATACGCAGTATTTT CASSLGTASTDTQYF
. TRBJ2-3 TRBD2 TRBV7-2 TGTGCCAGCAGCTTAGATGGTTTCGGGAGGGCCGGAGATACGCAGTATTTT CASSLDGFGRAGDTQYF
. TRBJ1-1 . TRBV28 TGTGCCAGCAGCTTGGACACAGGGAACACTGAAGCTTTCTTT CASSLDTGNTEAFF
few TRBJ2-1 TRBD2 TRBV28 TGTGCCAGCAAAGCGGGAAGAGTGATCAATGAGCAGTTCTTC CASKAGRVINEQFF
. TRBJ2-5 TRBD2 TRBV30 TGTGCCTGGAGTTCGGGACTAGCGGTCCAAGAGACCCAGTACTTC CAWSSGLAVQETQYF
. TRBJ1-1 TRBD1 TRBV3-1/TRBV3-2 TGTGCCAGCAGCCAAGGGGACAGGGTTCTGAACACTGAAGCTTTCTTT CASSQGDRVLNTEAFF
. TRBJ2-1 TRBD2 TRBV5-1 TGCGCCAGCAGCTTGGAAGGCGGGAGGGTCGGCAATGAGCAGTTCTTC CASSLEGGRVGNEQFF
few TRBJ2-7 . TRBV5-1 TGCGCCAGCAGCTTGGGGCTCTACGAGCAGTACTTC CASSLGLYEQYF
. TRBJ1-1 . TRBV2 TGTGCCAGCAGGGGCGAGCCGAACACTGAAGCTTTCTTT CASRGEPNTEAFF
. TRBJ1-1 . TRBV19 TGTGCCAGTAGCCCCCAGGTGGGCACTGAAGCTTTCTTT CASSPQVGTEAFF
. TRBJ1-1 . TRBV5-1 TGCGCCAGCAGCTTCGCAGGTCCTATGAACACTGAAGCTTTCTTT CASSFAGPMNTEAFF
. TRBJ2-7 . TRBV10-2 TGCGCCAGCAGTGAGTTTAGCGGTTCCCACTACGAGCAGTACTTC CASSEFSGSHYEQYF
. TRBJ1-6 . TRBV7-2 TGTGCCAGCAGCTCAAAACAGGGTTTGAATTCACCCCTCCACTTT CASSSKQGLNSPLHF
. TRBJ2-1 TRBD2 TRBV6-2/TRBV6-3 TGTGCCAGCAGTTACTCGGTTCGGGAGGGCGACGAGCAGTTCTTC CASSYSVREGDEQFF
. TRBJ2-7 TRBD2 TRBV3-1/TRBV3-2 TGTGCCAGCAGCCAACCGACTAGCGGGGGGGCCTCCTACGAGCAGTACTTC CASSQPTSGGASYEQYF
. TRBJ1-2 . TRBV19 TGTGCCAGTAGTATTGGCTCAGGACAGAGTGATGGCTACACCTTC CASSIGSGQSDGYTF
. TRBJ1-5 . TRBV3-1/TRBV3-2 TGTGCCAGCAGCCAAGCCTTTAGGGGGCAGCCCCAGCATTTT CASSQAFRGQPQHF
few TRBJ1-1 . TRBV9 TGTGCCAGCAGCGTTCCAGTGAACACTGAAGCTTTCTTT CASSVPVNTEAFF
. TRBJ2-1 . TRBV25-1 TGTGCCAGCAGTCCTTCCGGTCGCTCCTACAATGAGCAGTTCTTC CASSPSGRSYNEQFF
. TRBJ2-7 TRBD1 TRBV2 TGTGCCAGCAAACCGACCAGGGGGCTAGGAGGGCAGTACTTC CASKPTRGLGGQYF
. TRBJ2-1 . TRBV7-2 TGTGCCAGCAGCCGGGCAGGGGGGCTGTACAATGAGCAGTTCTTC CASSRAGGLYNEQFF
. TRBJ1-3 . TRBV18 TGTGCCAGCTCACCAGCCTTGGGGAGTTCTGGAAACACCATATATTTT CASSPALGSSGNTIYF
once TRBJ1-5 . TRBV2 TGTGCCAGCAGTGAGGTCCGGGGGCCCCAGCATTTT CASSEVRGPQHF
. TRBJ1-1 . TRBV4-1 TGCGCCAGCAGCTCTCACCCCAGGATATCGAACACTGAAGCTTTCTTT CASSSHPRISNTEAFF
. TRBJ2-7 . TRBV20-1 TGCAGTGCTAGTGGGCCAGTGTACGAGCAGTACTTC CSASGPVYEQYF
. TRBJ1-2 TRBD1 TRBV4-3 TGCGCCAGCAGCCAAGGGGACAGGGGGATTTCCTATGGCTACACCTTC CASSQGDRGISYGYTF
. TRBJ2-2 . TRBV27 TGTGCCAGCAGAGTGGGTGCGGGCACCGGGGAGCTGTTTTTT CASRVGAGTGELFF
. TRBJ1-4 TRBD1 TRBV5-4 TGTGCCAGCAGCGCAGGGGGCCGGGCCGCTAATGAAAAACTGTTTTTT CASSAGGRAANEKLFF
. TRBJ2-2 . TRBV2 TGTGCCAGCAGTGATTTGTCGGGATTCACCGGGGAGCTGTTTTTT CASSDLSGFTGELFF
. TRBJ2-1 . TRBV27 TGTGCCAGCAGCCTACTAGAGTACAATGAGCAGTTCTTC CASSLLEYNEQFF
. TRBJ2-2 . TRBV7-2 TGTGCCAGCAGCTACCGCAGGGGTACCGGGGAGCTGTTTTTT CASSYRRGTGELFF
. TRBJ2-3 . TRBV6-2/TRBV6-3 TGTGCCAGCAGTCGCACCCCCGACTCAGATACGCAGTATTTT CASSRTPDSDTQYF
. TRBJ2-7 . TRBV5-4 TGTGCCAGCAGTCGCCCCGGGGGTGAGCAGTACTTC CASSRPGGEQYF
few TRBJ1-1 . TRBV6-2/TRBV6-3 TGTGCCAGCAGTTATTTGAGAGGGTTTTCGTCTTCTGAAGCTTTCTTT CASSYLRGFSSSEAFF
. TRBJ2-5 TRBD1 TRBV19 TGTGCCAGTAGTAGGGGGGACAGGGACGGCTCCCAAGAGACCCAGTACTTC CASSRGDRDGSQETQYF
. TRBJ1-1 . TRBV19 TGTGCCAGTAGCCCCCGCGGACAGTCCAACACTGAAGCTTTCTTT CASSPRGQSNTEAFF
once TRBJ2-5 TRBD2 TRBV5-8 TGTGCCAGCAGCTTGGGAGAAGCGGGAGCGGGCGAGACCCAGTACTTC CASSLGEAGAGETQYF
once TRBJ2-1 . TRBV28 TGTGCCAGCAGTCCAAAAATAGGGGAACGCTCCTACAATGAGCAGTTCTTC CASSPKIGERSYNEQFF
. TRBJ2-7 TRBD2 TRBV7-9 TGTGCCAGCAGCGGCGGGAGCACGAGCGAGCAGTACTTC CASSGGSTSEQYF
few TRBJ1-2 . TRBV19 TGTGCCAGTAGAGGGGATAACTATGGCTACACCTTC CASRGDNYGYTF
. TRBJ1-1 . TRBV19 TGTGCCAGTAGTATCGCCCCAGGGAACACTGAAGCTTTCTTT CASSIAPGNTEAFF
. TRBJ2-1 . TRBV11-2 TGTGCCAGCAGCTTTCCACCCCTCGGTGAGCAGTTCTTC CASSFPPLGEQFF
. TRBJ2-1 TRBD2 TRBV7-6 TGTGCCAGCAGCTCAATGGCTAGCGGGTATGGCAATGAGCAGTTCTTC CASSSMASGYGNEQFF
. TRBJ2-1 TRBD2 TRBV18 TGTGCCAGCTCACAACCGGGACTAGCCTCCAATGAGCAGTTCTTC CASSQPGLASNEQFF
. TRBJ1-1 . TRBV21-1 TGTGCCAGCAGCTCAAGGAGACGGACTAACACTGAAGCTTTCTTT CASSSRRRTNTEAFF
. TRBJ1-6 . TRBV30 TGTGCCTGGACAGGGCGGACCAGCTCACCCCTCCACTTT CAWTGRTSSPLHF
once TRBJ2-7 TRBD2 TRBV5-5 TGTGCCAGCAGCTTGGCGGGAGGCGCGGGGGAGCAGTACTTC CASSLAGGAGEQYF
. TRBJ1-1 TRBD1 TRBV10-1 TGCGCCAGCAGTGAGTCGACTAGGGACAGCCTACGTGAAGCTTTCTTT CASSESTRDSLREAFF
. TRBJ2-1 . TRBV19 TGTGCCAGTCGACTAGGGGGAGCGGGATCCTACAATGAGCAGTTCTTC CASRLGGAGSYNEQFF
. TRBJ2-2 TRBD1 TRBV4-3 TGCGCCAGCAGCCGGGACAGGGGGCTTGACGGGGAGCTGTTTTTT CASSRDRGLDGELFF
. TRBJ1-5 . TRBV6-1 TGTGCCAGCAGTGAAGTACCCGGGATCAATCAGCCCCAGCATTTT CASSEVPGINQPQHF
. TRBJ1-2 TRBD1 TRBV28 TGTGCCAGCAGTTTAATAGGGACAGGTCTGCCCTATGGCTACACCTTC CASSLIGTGLPYGYTF
once TRBJ2-2 . TRBV19 TGTGCCAGTAGTATTGCCCCCACTATGACCGGGGAGCTGTTTTTT CASSIAPTMTGELFF
few TRBJ2-2 . TRBV11-2 TGTGCCAGCAGCTTAGACCCTAGGCGAGGGGGGGAGCTGTTTTTT CASSLDPRRGGELFF
. TRBJ1-2 TRBD1 TRBV7-9 TGTGCCAGCAGCTCAGCGGCAGGGACAGGGGACGGCTACACCTTC CASSSAAGTGDGYTF
. TRBJ2-3 . TRBV7-2 TGTGCCAGCAGCTTATGGTCCCGGGAAGTAGATACGCAGTATTTT CASSLWSREVDTQYF